This T cell receptor (beta chain) was captured by sequencing in a study of cytomegalovirus exposure and HLA in healthy donors. Study outcomes and limitations: Three CMV-associated chains proved CMV antigen-specific in vitro.

With regard to this clone: Its antigen is still unknown.

The V end lost 6 bases, the J end lost 2 bases, and 17 bases lay between the germline ends. Per the germline V gene, CDR1 is KGHSH and CDR2 is LQKENI. The CDR3 runs 16 residues. This table comes from immunoSEQ multiplex PCR, and its TCRdb copy is limited to in-frame clones, with some not included. In the table there are about 190,000 clones, more than 75% of which are singletons. The rearrangement uses TRBV18 and TRBJ1-3; D not certain. The origin of this receptor is a man in his late teens or twenties in good health and CMV-seropositive. Sequencing input: PBMCs. The CDR3: CASSLDGPGAGNTIYF. CDR3 in DNA: TGTGCCAGCTCCTTAGACGGCCCAGGTGCTGGAAACACCATATATTTT.